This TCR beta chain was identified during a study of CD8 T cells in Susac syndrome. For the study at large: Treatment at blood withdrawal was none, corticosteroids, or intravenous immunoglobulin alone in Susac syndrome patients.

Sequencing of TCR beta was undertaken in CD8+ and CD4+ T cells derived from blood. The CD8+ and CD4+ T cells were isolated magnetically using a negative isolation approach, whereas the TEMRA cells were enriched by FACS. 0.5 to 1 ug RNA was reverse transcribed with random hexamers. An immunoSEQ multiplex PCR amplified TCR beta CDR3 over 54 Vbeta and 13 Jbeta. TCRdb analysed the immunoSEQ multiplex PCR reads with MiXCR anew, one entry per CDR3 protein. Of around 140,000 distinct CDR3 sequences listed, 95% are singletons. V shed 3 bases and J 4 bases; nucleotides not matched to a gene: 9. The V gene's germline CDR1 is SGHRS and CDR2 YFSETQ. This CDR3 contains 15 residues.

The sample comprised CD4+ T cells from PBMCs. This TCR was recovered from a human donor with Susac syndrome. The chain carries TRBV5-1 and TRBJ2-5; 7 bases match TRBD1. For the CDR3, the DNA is TGCGCCAGCAGCTCCTGGACAGGCCGTGGAGAGACCCAGTACTTC. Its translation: CASSSWTGRGETQYF.